The text below deals with one T cell receptor (beta chain). No cognate antigen has been identified for it. No quality values exist for individual bases; no much larger clone is one base distant. Explained via the paper, the time point label denotes: pretreatment peripheral blood. A total of some 30 patients with locally advanced or metastatic urothelial carcinoma, treated at Memorial Sloan Kettering on a trial protocol, made up the cohort. Peripheral blood mononuclear cells were collected pretreatment and during treatment, at between 1 and 8 total time points per patient. The Qiagen DNeasy Blood extraction kit was used to purify genomic DNA from total PBMCs and from tumor samples. Collected pretreatment and during treatment, PBMCs were isolated and stored as previously described. This entry belongs to a study of PD-L1 blockade in urothelial cancer (dated by TCRdb to the late 2010s). Broadly, across the study: Therapy was started in the mid-2010s for all patients, and atezolizumab 1,200 mg was administered intravenously every 3 weeks. Twenty-five of 29 patients were identified as males with urothelial cancer of bladder origin, and a prior smoking history was reported by 18 of 29 patients. An ECOG performance status of 0 or 1 was recorded for the patients, and 0 to 3 prior chemotherapy regimens had been received by the patients. Blood samples were analyzed at two time points: 3 weeks after treatment start (second dose) and 6 weeks after treatment start. Blood samples gave median yields of about 150,000 T cells and more than 80,000 unique TCRs, along with a median clonality of approximately 0.08. The study, an exploratory multi-omic analysis, examined somatic, immune and clinical correlates of response to PD-L1 blockade with atezolizumab in urothelial cancer. Pretreatment tumor samples and matched peripheral blood, collected serially before and after atezolizumab treatment, underwent TCR sequencing. Durable clinical benefit was defined as progression-free survival longer than 6 months, and TCR features were also tested against progression-free and overall survival. In the same patients who had TCR sequencing, pretreatment tumors also underwent whole exome sequencing and RNA sequencing. Durable clinical benefit was achieved by nine patients but not by the remaining 20. Pretreatment blood TCR-seq was available for around 29 patients, at least one posttreatment blood collection was obtained for 25 or so patients, and tumor TCR-seq was available for 25 or so patients. The investigation overall reported the following: Improved progression-free and overall survival was found to be associated with pretreatment peripheral blood TCR clonality below the median. Because the sample size was small (n ≈ 30) and many exploratory analyses were performed, the results are intended to be hypothesis-generating. Patients with durable benefit showed greater expansion of tumor-associated TCR clones in peripheral blood 3 weeks after starting treatment (n ≈ 20, p = 0.022).

Synthetic TCR analog templates were spiked into each PCR to estimate absolute template abundance from read counts. The immunoSEQ assay used bias-controlled V and J gene primers to amplify TCRbeta CDR3 regions from genomic DNA. Rearranged TCRbeta segments were sequenced at approximately 20X coverage. Concerning the study's data processing: Clustering was used to correct sequencing errors, and CDR3s were annotated against IMGT to assign V, D and J genes. Downstream analyses used only productive TCRbeta rearrangements and left out out-of-frame or stop-codon sequences. Clonality was computed as one minus Shannon entropy normalized by the log of the number of unique productive sequences. Fisher's exact test with Benjamini-Hochberg correction, using a cutoff of adjusted p below 0.01, was how clones that differed between time points or between blood and tumor were identified. The table was pulled from immuneACCESS by TCRdb, which kept in-frame rearrangements only. Such tables lose some clones; where checked, under half of the loss comes from unresolved V genes, and the rest has no known cause. The V and J calls and clone size come from that table; D and trimming were worked out from the DNA. Present in this sample are tens of thousands of clones, 80% to 90% of which were seen just once. The ten biggest clones cover almost 7% of the sample.

The CDR3 holds 15 amino acids from the cysteine to the phenylalanine. Only the CDR3 DNA is retained, 45 bases long and in frame from the first base. As encoded in the germline V gene (reference sequence), CDR1 is GTSNPN while CDR2 is SVGIG. Germline trimming amounts to 3 bases on V and 10 bases on J, with 13 as the count of junction bases outside the gene matches. The source is a man aged 60-69 years with urothelial cancer. Source: PBMCs, taken around atezolizumab (anti-PD-L1) treatment. Here the chain combines TRBV30 and TRBJ1-4; TRBD1 fits 8 bases in the junction. The CDR3 protein: CAWSPSTGASGKLFF. The nucleotide sequence is TGTGCCTGGAGCCCTTCGACAGGGGCAAGCGGAAAACTGTTTTTT.